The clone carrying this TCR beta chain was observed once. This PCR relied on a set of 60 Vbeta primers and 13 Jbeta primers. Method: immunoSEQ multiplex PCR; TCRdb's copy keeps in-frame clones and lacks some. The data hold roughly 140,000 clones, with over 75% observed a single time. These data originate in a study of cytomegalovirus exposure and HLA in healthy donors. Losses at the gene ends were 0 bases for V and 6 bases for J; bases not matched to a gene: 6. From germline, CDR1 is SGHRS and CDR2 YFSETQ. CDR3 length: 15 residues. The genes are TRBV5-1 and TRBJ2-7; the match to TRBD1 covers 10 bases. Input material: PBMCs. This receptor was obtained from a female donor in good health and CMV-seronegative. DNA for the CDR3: TGCGCCAGCAGCTTGGCCGGGACAGGGGCTCTCGAGCAGTACTTC. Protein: CASSLAGTGALEQYF. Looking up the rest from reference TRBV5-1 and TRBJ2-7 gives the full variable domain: KAGVTQTPRYLIKTRGQQVTLSCSPISGHRSVSWYQQTPGQGLQFLFEYFSETQRNKGNFPGRFSGRQFSNSRSEMNVSTLELGDSALYLCASSLAGTGALEQYFGPGTRLTVT.